These T cell receptor beta chains were read from a single sample in a study of blood T cell repertoires in COVID-19. Sequencing was performed with immunoSEQ multiplex PCR; in TCRdb, only in-frame clones are kept and a portion is missing. Counted here are over 350,000 clones, roughly 85% occurring once; the ten biggest clones make up almost 2%. Sequencing was performed on PBMCs or T cells enriched from blood (not recorded which). These receptors were obtained from a young woman with acute COVID-19. Both conserved end residues are trimmed from each CDR3. Each record gives: V gene, J gene, CDR3 protein.

>TRBV7-8|TRBJ2-1
ASSLSSIGF
>TRBV24-1|TRBJ2-3
ATSDFGEGGNTDTQY
>TRBV30|TRBJ1-6
AWCGTTNNNSPLH
>TRBV6-5|TRBJ2-3
ASSSPRVSSTDTQY
>TRBV25-1|TRBJ2-5
ASSDPTSGYQETQY
>TRBV15|TRBJ1-1
ATSRALLGESGTEAF
>TRBV27|TRBJ2-3
ASRPTSGRSGTDTQY
>TRBV28|TRBJ2-7
ASSFRVEAQY
>TRBV28|TRBJ2-7
ASSIRQGPSYEQY
>TRBV11-2|TRBJ1-5
ASSAGQAADSNQPQH
>TRBV5-6|TRBJ2-7
ASRSLRDSNYEQY
>TRBV5-8|TRBJ2-7
ASTLQGASGIYLHEQY
>TRBV7-2|TRBJ1-2
ASSLDGTENGYT
>TRBV28|TRBJ1-5
ASRDRIYQPQH
>TRBV12-3/TRBV12-4|TRBJ2-5
ASRPRTGETQY
>TRBV28|TRBJ2-7
ASSLLAGGNNEQY
>TRBV2|TRBJ2-1
ASSIRGGSYNEQF
>TRBV18|TRBJ1-4
ASSPPGTPNEKLF
>TRBV11-2|TRBJ2-1
ASSTGDSQEF
>TRBV24-1|TRBJ2-1
ATSGGTGGWEEQF
>TRBV5-1|TRBJ2-7
ASSSDWDSFYEQY
>TRBV20-1|TRBJ1-6
SASERGGSPLH
>TRBV7-9|TRBJ1-1
ASRETGEWTEAF
>TRBV5-1|TRBJ2-7
ARSRGGQRPPNRSEGPYEQY
>TRBV2|TRBJ1-1
ASSTNTEAF
>TRBV28|TRBJ1-2
ASGPYPQNYGYT
>TRBV5-5|TRBJ2-5
ASSAGTGPEETQY
>TRBV9|TRBJ1-1
ASSLTGATEAF
>TRBV19|TRBJ2-7
ASSPGQGWTEQY
>TRBV7-2|TRBJ2-7
ASSLGRNTYEQY
>TRBV11-2|TRBJ2-7
ASSRRSGAENYEQY
>TRBV21-1|TRBJ2-1
ASSTQGSDNEQF
>TRBV28|TRBJ1-3
ASRGGASGNTIY
>TRBV14|TRBJ2-1
ASSPWNVSGSRNEQF
>TRBV5-1|TRBJ1-3
ASSLVGHTIY
>TRBV2|TRBJ1-2
ASRTVQANGYT
>TRBV7-2|TRBJ2-1
ASSFAGSGKGYNEQF
>TRBV3-1/TRBV3-2|TRBJ1-2
ASSPRDRNYGYT
>TRBV28|TRBJ2-1
ASSVAGSYNEQF
>TRBV19|TRBJ1-2
ASRDRSFDGYT